These 28 T cell receptor beta chains originate from one sample sequenced in a study of blood T cell repertoires in COVID-19. Sequencing was performed with immunoSEQ multiplex PCR; in TCRdb, only in-frame clones are kept and a portion is missing. The table lists approximately 86,000 clones, 75% to 85% of them singletons. Sequencing was performed on peripheral blood. The origin of the receptors is a woman between 65 and 79 years old with acute or convalescent COVID-19.

The V and J genes are TRBV7-2 and TRBJ1-3, with a weak D call TRBD1 (5 bases). Germline CDR1 SGHTA, CDR2 FQGNSA. V was trimmed by 2 bases and J by 0 bases, leaving 11 bases between them. This CDR3 contains 16 residues. This CDR3 reads CASSLWPGLSGNTIYF. CDR3 nucleotides: TGTGCCAGCAGCTTATGGCCGGGACTCTCTGGAAACACCATATATTTT.

The chain joins TRBV7-2 to TRBJ2-1; TRBD2 matches at 8 bases. CDR3 size: 16 residues. Germline values: CDR1 SGHTA, CDR2 FQGNSA. V dropped 5 bases and J dropped 2; count of bases not matched to a gene: 8. CDR3 DNA: TGTGCCAGCAGCGCCCTACGGGGGGGCGCCTACAATGAGCAGTTCTTC. This gives the protein CASSALRGGAYNEQFF.

The chain recombines TRBV5-1 with TRBJ2-7, with D perhaps TRBD2 (5 bases). This CDR3 region has 13 residues. The germline V gene encodes CDR1 SGHRS and CDR2 YFSETQ. Trimming cost V 4 bases and J 1 base, with 9 bases left between them. This chain's CDR3 is CASSKTNSYEQYF. DNA for the CDR3: TGCGCCAGCAGCAAGACTAATTCCTACGAGCAGTACTTC.

Here the CDR3 DNA reads TGTGCCAGCAGACCGGGACAAGGCTCACCCCTCCACTTT. This encodes CASRPGQGSPLHF. The chain is built from TRBV12-3 or TRBV12-4 and TRBJ1-6, with a possible D match to TRBD1 (6 bases). V was trimmed by 6 bases and J by 10 bases, leaving 13 bases between them. The CDR3 has 13 amino acids.

This clone was observed a handful of times. V gene TRBV16 combines with J gene TRBJ1-4, with TRBD1 as a possible D gene (6 bases). From germline, CDR1 is KGHSY and CDR2 FQNENV. The CDR3 sequence is 15 residues long. Trimming took 0 bases from V and 5 from J, leaving 10 bases between them. In DNA, the CDR3 is TGTGCCAGCAGCCAATCGCGGGGGGCCAATGAAAAACTGTTTTTT. Amino acids: CASSQSRGANEKLFF. Supplemented by reference TRBV16 and TRBJ1-4, the full variable domain reads GEEVAQTPKHLVRGEGQKAKLYCAPIKGHSYVFWYQQVLKNEFKFLISFQNENVFDETGMPKERFSAKCLPNSPCSLEIQATKLEDSAVYFCASSQSRGANEKLFFGSGTQLSVL.

The chain employs TRBV21-1 and TRBJ2-7; the table's TRBD2 call for D was not verified on the DNA. TRBV21-1 is given as a pseudogene. CDR3 size: 18 residues. The CDR3, as DNA: TGTGCCAGCAGAACGGGGGGGATTCTAGCGGGAGTTTTGCACGAGCAGTACTTC. It specifies CASRTGGILAGVLHEQYF.

This clone was detected only a few times. The rearrangement joins TRBV4-1 to TRBJ1-5, with D possibly matching TRBD1 (5 bases). The CDR3 is 16 amino acids. V lost 1 base, J lost 8 bases, and 18 bases lay in between. Germline V gene lookup returns CDR1 MGHRA and CDR2 YSYEKL. The chain's CDR3 is CASSQVLSSGDEPQHF. CDR3 coding DNA: TGCGCCAGCAGCCAAGTTCTCTCGTCGGGGGACGAGCCCCAGCATTTT.

Only a few counts were recorded for this clone. The rearrangement joins TRBV14 to TRBJ2-2, with 8 bases aligning to TRBD1. The V gene end was trimmed by 4 bases and the J gene end by 1 base; junction bases not matched to a gene: 5. The germline CDR1 and CDR2 sequences are SGHDN and FVKESK. This CDR3 is built from 16 residues. The CDR3 loop reads CASSLRQGLNTGELFF. The CDR3 coding sequence is TGTGCCAGCAGCCTGAGACAGGGGTTGAACACCGGGGAGCTGTTTTTT.

This clone was observed once. J is TRBJ2-1 and V is TRBV7-6; D is unclear. CDR3 size: 13 residues. Trimming left V 6 bases short and J 10 bases short, with 16 bases between. Germline lookup yields CDR1 SGHVS and CDR2 FNYEAQ. The CDR3 is CASSLESMGEQFF. The CDR3 DNA follows: TGTGCCAGCAGTCTCGAGTCGATGGGCGAGCAGTTCTTC.

The chain has TRBV24-1 and TRBJ1-5, with D possibly matching TRBD1 (6 bases). Between the trimmed V and J ends, which lost 5 bases and 11 bases, there was a span of 9 bases. The V gene's germline CDR1 is KGHDR and CDR2 SFDVKD. The CDR3 is made up of 11 amino acids. CDR3 protein: CATSAGTSQHF. The DNA of the CDR3 is TGTGCCACCAGTGCGGGGACATCCCAGCATTTT.

The chain links TRBV5-5 to TRBJ2-5, with unresolved D. The germline V and J ends were trimmed by 4 bases and 7 bases, with 8 bases remaining between them. The CDR3 consists of 11 residues. Germline CDR1 and CDR2: SGHKS and YYEKEE (reference sequence). The CDR3 nucleotides are TGTGCCAGCAGCCTCTTAGTGACCCAGTACTTC. Its protein product is CASSLLVTQYF. Together with reference TRBV5-5 and TRBJ2-5, the CDR3 gives the full variable domain: DAGVTQSPTHLIKTRGQQVTLRCSPISGHKSVSWYQQVLGQGPQFIFQYYEKEERGRGNFPDRFSARQFPNYSSELNVNALLLGDSALYLCASSLLVTQYFGPGTRLLVL.

V usage is TRBV5-6 and J usage is TRBJ2-2; D call uncertain. Per the germline V gene, CDR1 is SGHDT and CDR2 is YYEEEE. The CDR3 contains 14 residues. The V gene lost 0 bases and the J gene lost 3 bases, with 6 bases spanning the gap. CDR3 sequence: CASSLERYTGELFF. CDR3 coding DNA: TGTGCCAGCAGCTTGGAACGGTACACCGGGGAGCTGTTTTTT.

The chain has TRBV25-1 and TRBJ2-5; 8 bases map to TRBD2. The CDR3 is made up of 13 amino acids. With 6 bases clipped from V and 4 bases from J, the junction kept 4 bases outside the gene matches. The germline CDR1 and CDR2 sequences are MGHDK and SYGVNS. DNA of the CDR3: TGTGCCAGCAGCTACCTAGCGGGAGAGACCCAGTACTTC. Its translation: CASSYLAGETQYF.

Comments on this clone: Germline is not matched at one junction end, which may reflect a read error. The chain joins TRBV6-1 to TRBJ1-1; TRBD1 agrees at 9 bases. The CDR3 is made up of 15 amino acids. Germline CDR1 MNHNS, CDR2 SASEGT. The CDR3 sequence is CASSQAQGARTEAFF. The CDR3, as DNA: TGTGCCAGCAGTCAAGCACAGGGGGCTCGAACTGAAGCTTTCTTT.

As for this clone: An end of the junction differs from the germline gene, which may be a read error. The chain recombines TRBV6-5 with TRBJ2-2; D may be TRBD2 (5 bases). The length of the CDR3 is 14 residues. Germline lookup yields CDR1 MNHEY and CDR2 SVGAGI. The DNA for the CDR3 is TGTGCCAGCAGTTACTCGGCCGAACACCGGGGAGCTGTTTTT. The encoded protein is CASSYSAEHRGAVF.

This sequence joins TRBV4-3 and TRBJ2-6, with D hard to call. The germline gives CDR1 LGHNA, CDR2 YSLEER. The CDR3 sequence is 13 residues long. V was shortened by 5 bases and J by 2 bases, with 4 bases between the two germline ends. CDR3 amino acids: CASSYTGANVLTF. The CDR3 DNA reads TGCGCCAGCAGCTATACTGGGGCCAACGTCCTGACTTTC.

The rearrangement links TRBV2 to TRBJ1-5; tentative D call: TRBD1 (6 bases). The V gene's germline CDR1 is SNHLY and CDR2 FYNNEI. The CDR3 is 13 residues long. Trimming left V 11 bases short and J 4 bases short, with 15 bases between. In DNA, the CDR3 is TGTGCCTCTACAGGGATTGGTAATCAGCCCCAGCATTTT. Its translation is CASTGIGNQPQHF.

The V and J genes are TRBV28 and TRBJ2-3; TRBD2 might be the D (5 bases). The germline V gene has CDR1 MDHEN and CDR2 SYDVKM. The CDR3 covers 16 residues. V gave up 5 bases and J gave up 5 bases, with 20 bases separating them. The CDR3 sequence: CASSPRGYSAKDTQYF. DNA for the CDR3: TGTGCCAGCAGTCCCCGGGGTTATTCGGCGAAAGATACGCAGTATTTT.

This rearrangement joins TRBV6-1 to TRBJ1-2; D is uncertain. Germline CDR1 is MNHNS and CDR2 is SASEGT. The CDR3 runs to 14 residues. The germline V and J ends were trimmed by 0 bases and 2 bases, with 7 bases remaining between them. CDR3 in amino acids: CASSEAGGNYGYTF. CDR3 sequence (DNA): TGTGCCAGCAGTGAAGCCGGCGGAAACTATGGCTACACCTTC.

The gene calls are TRBV30 and TRBJ2-3; D may be TRBD2 (5 bases). Trimming left V 5 bases short and J 6 bases short, with 18 bases between. Germline loops: CDR1 GTSNPN, CDR2 SVGIG (reference sequence). The CDR3 spans 14 residues. CDR3 in DNA: TGTGCCTGGGCTAGGGATGGAGGAAGGGATACGCAGTATTTT. Amino acids: CAWARDGGRDTQYF.

V and J are TRBV7-9 and TRBJ2-1; 8 bases map to TRBD2. Per the germline V gene, CDR1 is SEHNR and CDR2 is FQNEAQ (reference sequence). This CDR3 contains 18 residues. The ends lost 6 bases at V and 0 bases at J; junction bases unmatched: 13. CDR3 sequence: CASSSPATSVSSYNEQFF. The DNA for the CDR3 is TGTGCCAGCAGTTCCCCGGCGACTAGCGTAAGCTCCTACAATGAGCAGTTCTTC.

The J gene is TRBJ1-5, the V gene TRBV2; D uncertain. The CDR3 runs to 12 residues. V dropped 4 bases and J dropped 15 bases, with 16 bases sitting between them. The V gene's germline CDR1 is SNHLY and CDR2 FYNNEI. The CDR3 region is CASSGGGLALHF. CDR3 bases: TGTGCCAGCAGTGGCGGCGGCCTCGCCCTGCATTTT.

The genes are TRBV6-4 and TRBJ2-3, with TRBD2 matching over 8 bases. The germline gives CDR1 MRHNA, CDR2 SNTAGT. The CDR3 contains 15 residues. V shed 0 bases, J shed 2 bases, and the junction held 1 base outside the gene matches. This CDR3 reads CASSDSSGATDTQYF. DNA of the CDR3: TGTGCCAGCAGTGACTCTAGCGGGGCCACAGATACGCAGTATTTT.

This chain joins TRBV6-5 and TRBJ2-7; D may be TRBD1 (6 bases). Trimming removed 7 bases from V and 8 bases from J, with 12 bases in between. Germline assignment: CDR1 MNHEY and CDR2 SVGAGI. The CDR3 is 11 residues long. DNA of the CDR3: TGTGCCAGCACCGACAGGACGAAGCAGTACTTC. This sequence encodes CASTDRTKQYF.

V and J are TRBV18 and TRBJ2-7; perhaps TRBD2 as D (6 bases). The V end was cut by 1 base, the J end by 12 bases, with 13 bases between. Germline V CDR1 and CDR2: KGHSH, LQKENI. The CDR3 is 12 amino acids. The CDR3, as DNA: TGTGCCAGCTCACCACTGGAGGGGAGTGTGTACTTC. Its translation is CASSPLEGSVYF.

This chain links TRBV5-1 with TRBJ2-5; 9 positions agree with TRBD1. This CDR3 is built from 16 residues. V lost 2 bases and J lost 4; bases outside the gene matches: 9. Per the germline V gene, CDR1 is SGHRS and CDR2 is YFSETQ. CDR3 loop: CASSLDGQGLRETQYF. In DNA, the CDR3 is TGCGCCAGCAGCTTAGACGGACAGGGGTTAAGAGAGACCCAGTACTTC.

The V gene is TRBV6-5, the J gene TRBJ2-2; possible D gene TRBD2, 5 bases. The CDR3 extends over 14 amino acids. Between the trimmed V and J ends, which lost 10 bases and 4 bases, there was a span of 16 bases. Germline V CDR1 and CDR2: MNHEY, SVGAGI. The CDR3 sequence is CATTGLGFTGELFF. DNA of the CDR3: TGTGCCACAACCGGACTGGGATTCACCGGGGAGCTGTTTTTT.

A few counts support this clone. The chain combines TRBV19 with TRBJ2-7; TRBD2 aligns across 12 bases. V shed 6 bases, J shed 4 bases, and the junction held 7 bases outside the gene matches. In germline, CDR1 is LNHDA, CDR2 SQIVND (reference sequence). This CDR3 contains 15 residues. The DNA of the CDR3 is TGTGCCAGTAGACTAGCGGGAGGAAAGATTTACGAGCAGTACTTC. Protein product: CASRLAGGKIYEQYF.